The rows below give T cell receptor beta chains drawn from one sample of a study of T-cell reconstitution after alpha-beta-depleted transplantation in children. TCRdb reprocessed the PCR reads with MiXCR, giving one entry per CDR3 protein. The profile shows around 680,000 distinct CDR3 sequences, 16% of them singletons. Material: PBMCs from the stem cell graft donor, obtained from the stem cell graft. Receptor source: a human donor who donated a stem cell graft to a child with acute myeloid leukemia. Both conserved end residues are part of each CDR3. The order of the fields is V gene, J gene, CDR3 protein.

V: TRBV7-2
J: TRBJ1-5
CDR3: CASSLVSPGQAPLHF

V: TRBV4-1
J: TRBJ2-5
CDR3: CASSHPDFQETQYF

V: TRBV28
J: TRBJ1-4
CDR3: CASSLRQGANEKLFF

V: TRBV7-2
J: TRBJ2-5
CDR3: CASSWVAGGLETQYF

V: TRBV29-1
J: TRBJ1-1
CDR3: CSVDSRTGLNTEAFF

V: TRBV20-1
J: TRBJ2-5
CDR3: CSARGPLGGETQYF

V: TRBV20-1
J: TRBJ1-5
CDR3: CSARDDRDALRDQPQHF

V: TRBV12-3/TRBV12-4
J: TRBJ1-2
CDR3: CASSPDRFYGYTF

V: TRBV24-1
J: TRBJ2-1
CDR3: CATSDAGEAGAYNEQFF

V: TRBV6-1
J: TRBJ1-1
CDR3: CASRLRQGAETFF

V: TRBV5-1
J: TRBJ2-7
CDR3: CASSLGHDYDQYF

V: TRBV4-3
J: TRBJ1-4
CDR3: CASSQVARASEKLFF

V: TRBV7-2
J: TRBJ2-7
CDR3: CASSLVNAPEQYF

V: TRBV24-1
J: TRBJ2-1
CDR3: CATSDLRGTSGDNEQFF

V: TRBV7-2
J: TRBJ2-7
CDR3: CASSSAGTSGAYEQYF

V: TRBV20-1
J: TRBJ2-1
CDR3: CSASSGFSYNEQFF

V: TRBV4-2
J: TRBJ2-1
CDR3: CASSQERTSYNEQFF

V: TRBV6-5
J: TRBJ1-1
CDR3: CASSSPGQGSTEAFF

V: TRBV5-1
J: TRBJ2-3
CDR3: CASSQGDSSTDTQYF

V: TRBV4-2
J: TRBJ2-1
CDR3: CASSQDKAAGGLLSYNEQFF

V: TRBV20-1
J: TRBJ1-6
CDR3: CSAGGTASGPLHF

V: TRBV9
J: TRBJ2-2
CDR3: CASSVEASGFTGELFF

V: TRBV15
J: TRBJ1-1
CDR3: CATSRDRDSKGTEAFF

V: TRBV29-1
J: TRBJ2-2
CDR3: CSVEYGLNTGELFF

V: TRBV7-3
J: TRBJ2-1
CDR3: CASSLSPSFEQFF

V: TRBV20-1
J: TRBJ1-5
CDR3: CSARQGASNQPQHF

V: TRBV27
J: TRBJ2-1
CDR3: CASSRTGVDNEQFF

V: TRBV2
J: TRBJ2-6
CDR3: CASSVRGTGANVLTF

V: TRBV20-1
J: TRBJ2-7
CDR3: CSARNRQGNTYEQYF

V: TRBV12-3/TRBV12-4
J: TRBJ2-2
CDR3: CASSLASVTGTGELFF

V: TRBV9
J: TRBJ2-5
CDR3: CASSGYRGGKETQYF

V: TRBV20-1
J: TRBJ1-2
CDR3: CSADLYGSTF

V: TRBV4-1
J: TRBJ2-2
CDR3: CASSQALVPPSSNTGELFF

V: TRBV27
J: TRBJ2-3
CDR3: CASSLSSGSTDTQYF

V: TRBV28
J: TRBJ2-5
CDR3: CASSERLAQETQYF

V: TRBV24-1
J: TRBJ1-6
CDR3: CATSGDSFSPLHF

V: TRBV7-2
J: TRBJ1-3
CDR3: CASSLSSGPGPTIYF

V: TRBV5-1
J: TRBJ2-1
CDR3: CASSSGGAGMSYNEQFF

V: TRBV12-3/TRBV12-4
J: TRBJ2-7
CDR3: CASSLAPGEVNEQYF

V: TRBV28
J: TRBJ1-1
CDR3: CASTQTGAGATEAFF

V: TRBV7-2
J: TRBJ2-5
CDR3: CASSPRTSGIQETQYF

V: TRBV6-1
J: TRBJ1-2
CDR3: CASSETTRQAYYGYTF

V: TRBV18
J: TRBJ2-1
CDR3: CASSRWTGGHEQFF

V: TRBV20-1
J: TRBJ2-2
CDR3: CSADGVGLKTGELFF

V: TRBV20-1
J: TRBJ1-5
CDR3: CSAKESNQPQHF

V: TRBV6-1
J: TRBJ1-2
CDR3: CASSEASYSGGHYGYTF

V: TRBV29-1
J: TRBJ1-3
CDR3: CSVGQGGLNTIYF

V: TRBV20-1
J: TRBJ1-1
CDR3: CSAPTIGRGTEAFF

V: TRBV20-1
J: TRBJ2-1
CDR3: CSARVVRSADYNEQFF

V: TRBV7-6
J: TRBJ1-1
CDR3: CASSLKWLTGEAFF

V: TRBV2
J: TRBJ2-3
CDR3: CASTVRSTDTQYF

V: TRBV4-1
J: TRBJ2-1
CDR3: CASSFRDTQFNNEQFF

V: TRBV27
J: TRBJ1-2
CDR3: CASSLSFTGGYTF

V: TRBV20-1
J: TRBJ1-2
CDR3: CSARAPRGRNGYTF

V: TRBV12-3/TRBV12-4
J: TRBJ2-5
CDR3: CASSLERWSQETQYF

V: TRBV20-1
J: TRBJ1-5
CDR3: CSAREGAVSNQPQHF